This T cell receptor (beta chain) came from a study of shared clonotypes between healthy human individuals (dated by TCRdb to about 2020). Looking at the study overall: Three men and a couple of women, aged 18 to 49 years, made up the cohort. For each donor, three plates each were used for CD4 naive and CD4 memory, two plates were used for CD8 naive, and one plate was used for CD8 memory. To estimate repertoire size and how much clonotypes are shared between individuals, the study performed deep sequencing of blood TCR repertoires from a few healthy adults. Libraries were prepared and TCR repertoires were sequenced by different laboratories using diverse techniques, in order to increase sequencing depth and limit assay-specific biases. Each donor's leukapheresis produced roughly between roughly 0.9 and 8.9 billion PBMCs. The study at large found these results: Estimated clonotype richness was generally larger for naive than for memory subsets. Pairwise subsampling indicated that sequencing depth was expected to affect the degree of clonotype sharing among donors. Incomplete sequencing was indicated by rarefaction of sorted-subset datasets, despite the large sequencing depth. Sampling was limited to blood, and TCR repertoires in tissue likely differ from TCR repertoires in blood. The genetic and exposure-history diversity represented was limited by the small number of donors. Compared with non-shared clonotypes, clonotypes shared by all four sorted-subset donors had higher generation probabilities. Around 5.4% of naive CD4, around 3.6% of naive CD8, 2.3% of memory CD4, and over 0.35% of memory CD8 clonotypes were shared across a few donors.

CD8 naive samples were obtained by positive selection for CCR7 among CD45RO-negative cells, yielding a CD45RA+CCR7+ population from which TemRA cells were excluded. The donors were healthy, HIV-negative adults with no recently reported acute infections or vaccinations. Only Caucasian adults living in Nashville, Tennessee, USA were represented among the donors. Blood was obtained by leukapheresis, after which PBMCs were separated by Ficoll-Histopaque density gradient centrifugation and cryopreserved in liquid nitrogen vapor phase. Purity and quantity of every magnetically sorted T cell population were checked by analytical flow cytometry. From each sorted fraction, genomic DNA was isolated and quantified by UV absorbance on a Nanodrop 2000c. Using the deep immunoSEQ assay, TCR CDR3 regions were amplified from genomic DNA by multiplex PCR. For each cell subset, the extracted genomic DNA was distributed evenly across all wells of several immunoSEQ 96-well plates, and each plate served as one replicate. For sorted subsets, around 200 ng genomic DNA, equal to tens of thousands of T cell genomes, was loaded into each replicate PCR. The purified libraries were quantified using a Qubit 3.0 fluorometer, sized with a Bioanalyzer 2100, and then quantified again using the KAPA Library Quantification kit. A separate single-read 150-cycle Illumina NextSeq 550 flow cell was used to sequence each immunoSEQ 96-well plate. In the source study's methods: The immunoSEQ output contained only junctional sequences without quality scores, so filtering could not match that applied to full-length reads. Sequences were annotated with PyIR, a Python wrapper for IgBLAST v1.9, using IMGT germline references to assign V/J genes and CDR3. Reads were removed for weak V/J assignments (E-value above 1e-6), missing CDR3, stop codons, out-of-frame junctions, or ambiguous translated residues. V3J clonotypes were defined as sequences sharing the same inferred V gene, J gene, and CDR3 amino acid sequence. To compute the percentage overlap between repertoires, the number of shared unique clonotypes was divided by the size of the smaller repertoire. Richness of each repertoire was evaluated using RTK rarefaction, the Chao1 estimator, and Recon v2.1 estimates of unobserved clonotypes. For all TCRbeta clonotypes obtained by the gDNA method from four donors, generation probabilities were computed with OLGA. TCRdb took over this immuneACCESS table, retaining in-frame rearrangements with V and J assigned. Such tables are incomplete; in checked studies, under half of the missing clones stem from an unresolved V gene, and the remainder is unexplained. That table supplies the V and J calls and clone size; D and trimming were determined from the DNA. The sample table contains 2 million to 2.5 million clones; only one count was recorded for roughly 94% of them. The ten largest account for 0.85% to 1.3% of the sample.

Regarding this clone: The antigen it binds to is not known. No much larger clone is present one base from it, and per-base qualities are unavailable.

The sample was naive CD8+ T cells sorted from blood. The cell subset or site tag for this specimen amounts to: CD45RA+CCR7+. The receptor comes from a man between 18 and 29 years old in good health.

The CDR3 protein: CASSSSGGATDTQYF. Here is the DNA: TGTGCCAGCAGCTCTAGCGGGGGGGCAACAGATACGCAGTATTTT. In this chain, TRBV13 is recombined with TRBJ2-3; 12 of the junction bases match TRBD2. The cysteine opens and the phenylalanine closes a CDR3 of 15 amino acids. Here the CDR3 DNA is all that survives: 45 bases in frame from base 1. V is trimmed back by 4 bases and J by 3 bases, and the junction contains 2 bases that no gene match accounts for. As encoded in the germline V gene (reference sequence), CDR1 is PRHDT while CDR2 is FYEKMQ.